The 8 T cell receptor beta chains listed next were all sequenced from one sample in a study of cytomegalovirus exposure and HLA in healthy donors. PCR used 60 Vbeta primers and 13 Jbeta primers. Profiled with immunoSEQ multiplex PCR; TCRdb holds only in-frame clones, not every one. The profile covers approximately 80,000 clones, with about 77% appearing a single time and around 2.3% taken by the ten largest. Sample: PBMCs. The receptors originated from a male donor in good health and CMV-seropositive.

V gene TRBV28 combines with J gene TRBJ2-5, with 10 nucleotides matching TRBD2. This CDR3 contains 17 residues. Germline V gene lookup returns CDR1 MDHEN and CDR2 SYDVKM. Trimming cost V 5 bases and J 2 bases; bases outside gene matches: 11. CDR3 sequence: CASSGGLLAGQQETQYF. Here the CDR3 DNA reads TGTGCCAGCAGTGGGGGACTACTAGCGGGGCAACAAGAGACCCAGTACTTC.

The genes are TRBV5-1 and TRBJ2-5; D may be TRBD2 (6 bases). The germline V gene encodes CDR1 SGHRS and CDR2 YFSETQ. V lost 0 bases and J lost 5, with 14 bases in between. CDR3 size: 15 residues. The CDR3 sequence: CASSLEPLREETQYF. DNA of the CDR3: TGCGCCAGCAGCTTGGAACCATTACGGGAGGAGACCCAGTACTTC.

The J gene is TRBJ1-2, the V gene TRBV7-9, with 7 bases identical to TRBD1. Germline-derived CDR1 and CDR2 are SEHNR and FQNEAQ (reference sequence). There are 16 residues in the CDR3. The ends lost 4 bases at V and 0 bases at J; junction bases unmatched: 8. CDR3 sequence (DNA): TGTGCCAGCAGCTCTCGGGAACAGGGGACTAACTATGGCTACACCTTC. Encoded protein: CASSSREQGTNYGYTF. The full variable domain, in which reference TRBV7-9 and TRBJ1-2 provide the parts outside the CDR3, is DTGVSQNPRHKITKRGQNVTFRCDPISEHNRLYWYRQTLGQGPEFLTYFQNEAQLEKSRLLSDRFSAERPKGSFSTLEIQRTEQGDSAMYLCASSSREQGTNYGYTFGSGTRLTVV.

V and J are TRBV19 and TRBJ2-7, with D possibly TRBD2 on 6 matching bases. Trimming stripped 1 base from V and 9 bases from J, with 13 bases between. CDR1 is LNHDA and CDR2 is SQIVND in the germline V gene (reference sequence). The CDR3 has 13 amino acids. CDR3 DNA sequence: TGTGCCAGTAGTATAGTCGGAGGGTCCGGGCAGTACTTC. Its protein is CASSIVGGSGQYF.

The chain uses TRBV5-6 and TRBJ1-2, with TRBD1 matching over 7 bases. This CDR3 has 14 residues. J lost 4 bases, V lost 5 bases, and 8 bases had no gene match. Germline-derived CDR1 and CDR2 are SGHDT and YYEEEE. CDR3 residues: CASREWDSLYGYTF. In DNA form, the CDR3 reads TGTGCCAGCAGGGAATGGGACAGCCTCTATGGCTACACCTTC.

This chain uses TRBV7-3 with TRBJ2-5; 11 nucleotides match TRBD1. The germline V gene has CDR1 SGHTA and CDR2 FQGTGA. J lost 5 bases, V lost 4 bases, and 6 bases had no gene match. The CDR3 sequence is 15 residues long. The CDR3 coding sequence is TGTGCCAGCAGCTCCCGGACAGGGGGCGTCGAGACCCAGTACTTC. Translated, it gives CASSSRTGGVETQYF.

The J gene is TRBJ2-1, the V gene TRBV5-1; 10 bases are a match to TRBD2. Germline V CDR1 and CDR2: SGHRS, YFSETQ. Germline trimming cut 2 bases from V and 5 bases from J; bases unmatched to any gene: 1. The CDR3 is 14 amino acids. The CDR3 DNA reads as TGCGCCAGCAGCTTAGCGGGAGGGGACAATGAGCAGTTCTTC. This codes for CASSLAGGDNEQFF.

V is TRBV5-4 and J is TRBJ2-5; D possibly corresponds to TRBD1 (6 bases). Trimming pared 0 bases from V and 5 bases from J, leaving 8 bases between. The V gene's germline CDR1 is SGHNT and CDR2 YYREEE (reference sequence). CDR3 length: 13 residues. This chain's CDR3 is CASSLDRVETQYF. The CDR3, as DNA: TGTGCCAGCAGCTTGGACAGGGTTGAGACCCAGTACTTC.